This TCR beta chain emerged from a study of monozygotic twins with inflammatory bowel disease. One entry per CDR3 protein, without DNA, is what TCRdb gives after re-calling the 5' RACE reads. This repertoire includes about 160,000 distinct CDR3 sequences. The germline V gene has CDR1 SQVTM and CDR2 ANQGSEA. CDR3 size: 14 residues. The clonotype comes from a human donor with ulcerative colitis or Crohn's disease, or a healthy co-twin of an affected twin (not recorded which). The genes are TRBV29-1 and TRBJ2-5; TCRdb calls TRBD1, which cannot be checked without DNA. The sequenced sample was blood. The CDR3 sequence is CSVDPGGNQETQYF.